This T cell receptor (beta chain) was observed in a study of OX40 agonist ivuxolimab in advanced cancers. Regarding the study as a whole: People who partly responded at 0.1-3.0 mg/kg had some of the least clonal expansion seen.

Using immunoSEQ multiplex PCR, the repertoire was profiled, and TCRdb retains in-frame clones only, with some absent. The data show about 95,000 clones, 89% seen once. Worth noting for this clone: Antigen specificity is unknown.

The CDR3 totals 14 residues. Germline V gene lookup returns CDR1 SGHDT and CDR2 YYEEEE. Trimming cost V 4 bases and J 9 bases; bases outside gene matches: 9. The starting material was CD4+ or CD8+ T cells sorted from blood, obtained in a trial of the OX40 agonist ivuxolimab. The chain carries TRBV5-6 and TRBJ2-1; TRBD2 agrees at 8 bases. The receptor's source is an adult with an advanced solid tumor such as melanoma, head and neck, liver or kidney cancer. The CDR3 sequence is CASSRLAGYGEQFF. CDR3 sequence (DNA): TGTGCCAGCAGCCGGTTAGCGGGATACGGTGAGCAGTTCTTC. The variable domain in full, with the rest retrieved from reference TRBV5-6 and TRBJ2-1, is DAGVTQSPTHLIKTRGQQVTLRCSPKSGHDTVSWYQQALGQGPQFIFQYYEEEERQRGNFPDRFSGHQFPNYSSELNVNALLLGDSALYLCASSRLAGYGEQFFGPGTRLTVL.